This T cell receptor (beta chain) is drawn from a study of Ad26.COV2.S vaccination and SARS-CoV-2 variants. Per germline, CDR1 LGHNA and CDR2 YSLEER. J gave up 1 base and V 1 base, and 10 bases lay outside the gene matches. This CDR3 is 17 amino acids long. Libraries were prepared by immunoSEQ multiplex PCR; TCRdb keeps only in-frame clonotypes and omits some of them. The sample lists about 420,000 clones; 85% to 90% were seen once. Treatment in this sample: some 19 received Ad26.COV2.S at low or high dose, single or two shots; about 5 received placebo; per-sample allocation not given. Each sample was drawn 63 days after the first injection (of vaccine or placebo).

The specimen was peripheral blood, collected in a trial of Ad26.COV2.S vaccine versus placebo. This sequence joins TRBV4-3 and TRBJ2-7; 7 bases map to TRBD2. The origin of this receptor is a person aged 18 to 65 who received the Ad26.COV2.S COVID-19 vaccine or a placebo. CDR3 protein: CASSQGLGSGESYEQYF. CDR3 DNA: TGCGCCAGCAGCCAAGGCCTCGGCAGCGGGGAGTCCTACGAGCAGTACTTC.